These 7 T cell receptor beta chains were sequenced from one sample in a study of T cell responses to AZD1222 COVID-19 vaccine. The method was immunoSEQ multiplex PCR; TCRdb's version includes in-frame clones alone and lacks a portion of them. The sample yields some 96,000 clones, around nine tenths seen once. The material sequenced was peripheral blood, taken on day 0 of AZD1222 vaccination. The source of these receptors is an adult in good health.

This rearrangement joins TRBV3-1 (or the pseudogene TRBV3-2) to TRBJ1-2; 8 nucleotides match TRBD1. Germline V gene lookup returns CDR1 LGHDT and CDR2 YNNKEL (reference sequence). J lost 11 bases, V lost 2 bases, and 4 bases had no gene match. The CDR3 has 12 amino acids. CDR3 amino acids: CASSQKGDRYTF. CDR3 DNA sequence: TGTGCCAGCAGCCAAAAAGGGGACAGGTACACCTTC.

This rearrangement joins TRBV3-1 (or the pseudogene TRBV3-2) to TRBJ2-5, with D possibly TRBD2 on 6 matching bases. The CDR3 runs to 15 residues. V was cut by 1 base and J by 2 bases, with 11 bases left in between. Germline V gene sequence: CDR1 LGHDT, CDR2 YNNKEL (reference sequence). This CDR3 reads CASSQAPEGQETQYF. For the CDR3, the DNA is TGTGCCAGCAGCCAAGCTCCGGAGGGACAAGAGACCCAGTACTTC.

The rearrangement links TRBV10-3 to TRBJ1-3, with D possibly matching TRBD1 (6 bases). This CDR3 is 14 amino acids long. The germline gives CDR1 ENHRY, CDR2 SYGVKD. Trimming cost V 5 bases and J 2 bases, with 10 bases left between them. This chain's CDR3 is CAISTGFTGNTIYF. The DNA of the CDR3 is TGTGCCATCAGTACAGGGTTCACTGGAAACACCATATATTTT.

CDR3 loop: CATSSLGRGNEKLFF. CDR3 sequence (DNA): TGTGCCACCAGCAGCCTGGGGCGGGGAAATGAAAAACTGTTTTTT. V is TRBV15 and J is TRBJ1-4; a weak D match, TRBD1 (5 bases). The CDR3 sequence is 15 residues long. V was clipped by 3 bases and J by 5 bases, with 13 bases between them. The germline CDR1 and CDR2 sequences are LNHNV and YYDKDF (reference sequence).

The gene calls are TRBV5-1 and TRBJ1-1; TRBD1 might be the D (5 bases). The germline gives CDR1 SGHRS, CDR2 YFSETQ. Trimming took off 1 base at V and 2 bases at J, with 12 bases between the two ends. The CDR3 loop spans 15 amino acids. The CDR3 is CASSLLGELNTEAFF. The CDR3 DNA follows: TGCGCCAGCAGCTTGTTGGGGGAACTCAACACTGAAGCTTTCTTT.

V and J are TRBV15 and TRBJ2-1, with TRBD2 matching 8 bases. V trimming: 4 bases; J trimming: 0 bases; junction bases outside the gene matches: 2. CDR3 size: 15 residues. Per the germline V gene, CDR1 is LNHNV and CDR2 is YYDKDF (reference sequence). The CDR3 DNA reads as TGTGCCACCAGCAACAGCGGGAGCTCCTACAATGAGCAGTTCTTC. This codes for CATSNSGSSYNEQFF.

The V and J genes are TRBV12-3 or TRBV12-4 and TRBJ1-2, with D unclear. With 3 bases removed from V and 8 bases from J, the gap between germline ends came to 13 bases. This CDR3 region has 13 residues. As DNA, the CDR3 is TGTGCCAGCAGTTTTACACGCCTGGGGGGCTACACCTTC. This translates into CASSFTRLGGYTF.